This T cell receptor (beta chain) was recovered during a study of blood T cell repertoires in COVID-19 (dated by TCRdb to 2018 to 2020). For the wider study: Recovered participants in ImmuneRACE Cohort 3 were defined by two consecutive negative NP/OP PCR tests, clearance by a healthcare professional, or resolution of symptoms. A de-identified subject ID, COVID-19 status, age in years and sex were almost always included in the sample metadata. Where HLA class I and class II types were available, the types were taken from metadata supplied by the sample provider, not from assay-based typing. Samples were obtained from the ongoing ImmuneRACE study (first 160 participants) and from 1,254 subjects provided by 6 global collaborators. The collaborator samples originated in the United States, Italy and Spain and spanned the acute and convalescent phases of COVID-19. Subjects who had been exposed to COVID-19, were actively infected with it, or had recovered from it provided the deeply sampled blood TCRbeta repertoires that made up the dataset. The prospective study material was composed of cDNA or gDNA derived from T cells, B-cell-depleted T cells, or PBMCs. The repertoires were released in a freely available public database meant as a resource for research on the immune response to SARS-CoV-2.

Enrolling through a virtual design, the prospective study's participants ranged in age from roughly 18 to 90 years and lived across around 25 United States geographic areas. To assign participants to cohorts, the prospective study relied on clinical history that participants themselves reported in a screening survey and a study questionnaire. In the prospective study, whole blood, serum and a nasopharyngeal or oropharyngeal swab were collected from each participant by mobile phlebotomists. Prospective study participants could optionally give additional blood draws and questionnaires over an approximately 2-month period. Blood samples from the prospective study were shipped frozen or at room temperature prior to DNA extraction. From the cysteine through the phenylalanine, the CDR3 covers 17 amino acids. Left in the record is the CDR3 DNA by itself, 51 bases read in frame from the first base. The germline V gene provides CDR1 LGHNA and CDR2 YSLEER. Ends trimmed: V by 0 bases, J by 6 bases; bases unmatched to a gene: 10.

Overall study results and their limits: Clinical and demographic metadata were provided uncurated, with the amount varying by source and participant.

The immunoSEQ Assay, a bias-controlled multiplex PCR, was used to amplify TCRbeta CDR3 regions from genomic DNA. Concerning the study's data processing: Nucleated cell counts per sample were estimated from amplification of reference gene primers within the assay. To quantify the absolute abundance of each unique TCRbeta CDR3 rearrangement, sequence reads were collapsed and filtered. For each sample, productive Simpson clonality was calculated by taking the square root of Simpson's diversity index across productive rearrangements. TCRdb retrieved this table from immuneACCESS and kept in-frame rearrangements only. Not all clones are present; in checked studies, unresolved V genes account for under half, and no reason is known for the remainder. Clone size and the V and J calls come from that table; the DNA yielded D and trimming. The sample table records approximately 190,000 clones; roughly 86% of these occur just once. The ten top clones hold roughly 25% of the sample.

In the case of this clone: The antigen this receptor binds is unknown. No base-level quality is on record; no much larger clone is a single base apart.

The rearrangement combines TRBV4-3 with TRBJ2-1; TRBD2 fits 8 bases in the junction. The sequenced material came from PBMCs or T cells enriched from blood (not recorded which). The origin of this receptor is a woman aged 40 to 50 in a cohort exposed to, infected with or recovered from COVID-19 (not recorded which). The bases are TGCGCCAGCAGCCAAGATAGAGGAACTAGCGGCTTCAATGAGCAGTTCTTC. Its protein reads: CASSQDRGTSGFNEQFF.